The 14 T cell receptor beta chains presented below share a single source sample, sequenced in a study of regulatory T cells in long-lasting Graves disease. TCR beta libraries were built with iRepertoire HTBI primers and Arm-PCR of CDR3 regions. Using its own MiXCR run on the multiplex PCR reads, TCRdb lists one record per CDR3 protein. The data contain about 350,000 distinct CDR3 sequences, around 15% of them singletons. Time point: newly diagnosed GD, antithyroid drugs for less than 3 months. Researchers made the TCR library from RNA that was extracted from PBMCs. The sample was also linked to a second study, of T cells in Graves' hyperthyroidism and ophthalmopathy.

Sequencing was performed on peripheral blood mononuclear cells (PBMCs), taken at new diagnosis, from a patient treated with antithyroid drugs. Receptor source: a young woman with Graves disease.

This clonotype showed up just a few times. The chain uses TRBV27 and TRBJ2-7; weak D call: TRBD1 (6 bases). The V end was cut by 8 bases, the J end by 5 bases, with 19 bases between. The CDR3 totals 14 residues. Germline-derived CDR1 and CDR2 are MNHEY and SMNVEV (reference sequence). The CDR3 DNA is TGTGCCAGCCAACCCCCGGGACATGGGAACGAGCAGTACTTC. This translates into CASQPPGHGNEQYF.

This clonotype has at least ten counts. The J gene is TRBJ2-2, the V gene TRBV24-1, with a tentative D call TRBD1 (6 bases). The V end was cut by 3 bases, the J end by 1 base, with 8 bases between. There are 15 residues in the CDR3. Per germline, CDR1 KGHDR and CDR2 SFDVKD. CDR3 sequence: CATSDLTGNTGELFF. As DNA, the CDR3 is TGTGCCACCAGTGATCTGACAGGGAACACCGGGGAGCTGTTTTTT.

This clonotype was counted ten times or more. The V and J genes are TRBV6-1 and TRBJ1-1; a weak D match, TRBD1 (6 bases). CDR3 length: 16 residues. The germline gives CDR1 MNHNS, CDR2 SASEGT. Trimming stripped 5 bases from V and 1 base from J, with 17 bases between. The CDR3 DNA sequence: TGTGCCAGCAGTCCAGACAGGACTTGGGCGAACACTGAAGCTTTCTTT. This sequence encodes CASSPDRTWANTEAFF.

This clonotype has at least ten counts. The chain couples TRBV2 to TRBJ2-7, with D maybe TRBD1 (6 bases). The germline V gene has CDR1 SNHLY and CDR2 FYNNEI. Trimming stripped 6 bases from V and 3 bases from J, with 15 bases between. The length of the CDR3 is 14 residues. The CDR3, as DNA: TGTGCCAGCAGCGCCTTGACAGGTATCTACGAGCAGTACTTC. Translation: CASSALTGIYEQYF. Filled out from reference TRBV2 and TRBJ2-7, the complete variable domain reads EPEVTQTPSHQVTQMGQEVILRCVPISNHLYFYWYRQILGQKVEFLVSFYNNEISEKSEIFDDQFSVERPDGSNFTLKIRSTKLEDSAMYFCASSALTGIYEQYFGPGTRLTVT.

The CDR3 DNA is TGCGCCAGCAGCATCTTCGAAGCGGGGACAAGCACAGATACGCAGTATTTT. Its translation is CASSIFEAGTSTDTQYF. V gene TRBV4-1 combines with J gene TRBJ2-3; weak D call: TRBD2 (7 bases). With 5 bases removed from V and 0 bases from J, the gap between germline ends came to 18 bases. CDR1 is MGHRA, CDR2 YSYEKL, per germline. The CDR3 contains 17 residues.

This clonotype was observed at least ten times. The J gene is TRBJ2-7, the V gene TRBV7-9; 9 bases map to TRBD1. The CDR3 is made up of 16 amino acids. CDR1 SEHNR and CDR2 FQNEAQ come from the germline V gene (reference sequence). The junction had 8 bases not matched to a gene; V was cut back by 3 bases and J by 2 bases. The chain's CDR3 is CASSFLDRGRTYEQYF. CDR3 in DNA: TGTGCCAGCAGCTTCCTAGACAGGGGGAGAACCTACGAGCAGTACTTC.

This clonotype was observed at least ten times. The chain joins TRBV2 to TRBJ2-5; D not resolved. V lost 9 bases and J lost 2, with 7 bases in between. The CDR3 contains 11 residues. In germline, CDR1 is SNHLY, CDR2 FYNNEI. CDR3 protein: CARVQQETQYF. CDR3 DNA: TGTGCCAGGGTCCAACAAGAGACCCAGTACTTC.

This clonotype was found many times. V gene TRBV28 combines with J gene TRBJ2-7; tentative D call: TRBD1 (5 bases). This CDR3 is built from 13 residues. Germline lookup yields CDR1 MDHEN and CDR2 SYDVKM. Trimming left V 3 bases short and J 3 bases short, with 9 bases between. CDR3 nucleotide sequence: TGTGCCAGCAGTTTGGGGCAGGTCTACGAGCAGTACTTC. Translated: CASSLGQVYEQYF.

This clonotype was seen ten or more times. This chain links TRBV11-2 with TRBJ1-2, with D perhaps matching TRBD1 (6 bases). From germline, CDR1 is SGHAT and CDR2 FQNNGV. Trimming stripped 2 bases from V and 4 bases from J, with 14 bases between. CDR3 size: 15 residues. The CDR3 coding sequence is TGTGCCAGCAGCTTAAGAAGGGGGGGGGGCTATGGCTACACCTTC. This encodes CASSLRRGGGYGYTF. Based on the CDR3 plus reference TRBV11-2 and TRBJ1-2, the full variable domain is EAGVAQSPRYKIIEKRQSVAFWCNPISGHATLYWYQQILGQGPKLLIQFQNNGVVDDSQLPKDRFSAERLKGVDSTLKIQPAKLEDSAVYLCASSLRRGGGYGYTFGSGTRLTVV.

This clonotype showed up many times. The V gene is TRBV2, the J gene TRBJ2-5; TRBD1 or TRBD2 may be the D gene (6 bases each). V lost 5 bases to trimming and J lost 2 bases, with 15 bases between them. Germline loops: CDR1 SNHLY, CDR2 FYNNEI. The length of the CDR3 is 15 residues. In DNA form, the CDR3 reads TGTGCCAGCAGTCCGAGGGGGGTTGAGCAAGAGACCCAGTACTTC. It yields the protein CASSPRGVEQETQYF.

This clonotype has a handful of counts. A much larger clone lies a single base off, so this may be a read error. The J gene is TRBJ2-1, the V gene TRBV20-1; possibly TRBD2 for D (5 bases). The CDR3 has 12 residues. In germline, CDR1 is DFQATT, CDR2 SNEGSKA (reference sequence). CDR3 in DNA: TGCAGTGCCCCTCGGGGTATCAATGGGCAGTTCTTC. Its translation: CSAPRGINGQFF.

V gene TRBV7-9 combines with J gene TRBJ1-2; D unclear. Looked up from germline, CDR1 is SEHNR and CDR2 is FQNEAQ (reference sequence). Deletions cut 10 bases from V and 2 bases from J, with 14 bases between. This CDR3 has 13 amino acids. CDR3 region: CATPGPGNYGYTF. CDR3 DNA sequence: TGTGCCACACCGGGTCCAGGCAACTATGGCTACACCTTC. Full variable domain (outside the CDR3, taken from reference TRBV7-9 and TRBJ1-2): DTGVSQNPRHKITKRGQNVTFRCDPISEHNRLYWYRQTLGQGPEFLTYFQNEAQLEKSRLLSDRFSAERPKGSFSTLEIQRTEQGDSAMYLCATPGPGNYGYTFGSGTRLTVV.

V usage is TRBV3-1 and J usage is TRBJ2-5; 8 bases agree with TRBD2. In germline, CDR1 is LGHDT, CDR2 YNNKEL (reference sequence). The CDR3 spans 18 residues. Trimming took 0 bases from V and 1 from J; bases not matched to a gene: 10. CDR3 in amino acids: CASSQELRGLGVQETQYF. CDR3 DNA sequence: TGTGCCAGCAGCCAAGAGCTCCGGGGACTAGGCGTCCAAGAGACCCAGTACTTC.

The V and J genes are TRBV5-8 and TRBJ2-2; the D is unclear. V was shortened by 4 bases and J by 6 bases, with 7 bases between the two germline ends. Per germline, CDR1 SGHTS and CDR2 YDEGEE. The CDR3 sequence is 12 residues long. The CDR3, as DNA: TGTGCCAGCAGCCCGTTCCCCGGGGAGCTGTTTTTT. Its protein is CASSPFPGELFF.